These T cell receptor beta chains were read from a single sample in a study of control samples from healthy donors and cancer patients. Libraries were prepared by immunoSEQ multiplex PCR; TCRdb keeps only in-frame clonotypes and omits some of them. The sample records approximately 85,000 clones, roughly nine tenths being singletons. Sequencing was done on a sample of blood. The receptors were sampled from a woman in her fifties or sixties in good health. Both conserved end residues are part of each CDR3. D genes are given only for firm matches. Size values are once, few and many counts, or a class for expanded clones, and some rows have none.

TRBJ2-1 | TRBD1 | TRBV4-3 | NA | CASTIDRGSYNEQFF | TGCGCCAGCACGATAGACAGGGGCTCCTACAATGAGCAGTTCTTC
TRBJ2-7 | NA | TRBV28 | once | CASSFHDRSYEQYF | TGTGCCAGCAGTTTCCACGACAGGAGCTACGAGCAGTACTTC
TRBJ2-7 | NA | TRBV4-1 | NA | CASSPSGSGPYEQYF | TGCGCCAGCAGCCCGAGCGGGTCAGGGCCCTACGAGCAGTACTTC
TRBJ2-7 | NA | TRBV19 | NA | CASSTAGSYEQYF | TGTGCCAGTAGTACCGCAGGGAGCTACGAGCAGTACTTC
TRBJ1-2 | NA | TRBV4-1 | NA | CASNHLWGTLYGYTF | TGCGCCAGTAATCACCTGTGGGGGACCCTCTATGGCTACACCTTC
TRBJ2-3 | TRBD2 | TRBV18 | NA | CASSRSSGRRSGTDTQYF | TGTGCCAGCTCACGCTCTAGCGGGAGGCGGTCAGGAACAGATACGCAGTATTTT
TRBJ2-7 | NA | TRBV28 | once | CASSFLIGRVLPYEQYF | TGTGCCAGCAGTTTCTTAATCGGCCGAGTGCTTCCCTACGAGCAGTACTTC
TRBJ2-7 | NA | TRBV18 | NA | CASSPGAGSHEQYF | TGTGCCAGCTCACCAGGGGCAGGGTCCCACGAGCAGTACTTC
TRBJ2-1 | TRBD1 | TRBV19 | NA | CASSIGTGGMVSYNEQFF | TGTGCCAGTAGTATAGGCACAGGGGGTATGGTCTCGTACAATGAGCAGTTCTTC
TRBJ2-2 | NA | TRBV7-2 | NA | CASSPTRNTGELFF | TGTGCCAGCAGCCCGACTCGGAACACCGGGGAGCTGTTTTTT
TRBJ1-5 | NA | TRBV7-2 | NA | CASSSIRDGQPQHF | TGTGCCAGCAGCTCCATCAGGGACGGCCAGCCCCAGCATTTT
TRBJ1-1 | NA | TRBV9 | once | CASSVDGGLGAFF | TGTGCCAGCAGCGTAGACGGGGGGCTCGGAGCTTTCTTT
TRBJ2-7 | TRBD1 | TRBV18 | NA | CASSSRDRVYEQYF | TGTGCCAGCTCATCCCGGGACAGGGTCTACGAGCAGTACTTC